This note documents a single TCR beta chain sequence. The antigen is undetermined. The data originate from a study of T-cell memory formation after mild COVID-19. Study-wide points: CD4+ contracting clones were found mainly in CM and EM, and CD8+ ones in EMRA. The finding that pre-infection memory included some responding clones suggested that cross-reactive memory joined. CD4/CD8 balance held among clones contracting day 15 to 85, and later expanders leaned CD4+.

The CDR3 spans 14 residues. Trimming took off 7 bases at V and 5 bases at J, with 20 bases between the two ends. The germline CDR1 and CDR2 sequences are DFQATT and SNEGSKA (reference sequence). 5'RACE primed from the constant segment yielded TCR alpha and TCR beta cDNA libraries bearing sample barcodes and UMIs. MiXCR, applied by TCRdb to the 5' RACE reads, yields one record per CDR3 protein. The data show about 190,000 distinct CDR3 sequences, about a sixth seen once. The source of this sequence is an adult woman who had mild COVID-19 (a few samples of this study predate the infection). Cell type and time point are not known. The chain uses TRBV20-1 and TRBJ1-1, with D possibly matching TRBD1 (6 bases). The sample was PBMCs or a T cell subset sorted from them (not recorded which). This CDR3 is CSGEPGHSSTEAFF. DNA of the CDR3: TGCAGTGGAGAACCGGGACATAGCAGTACTGAAGCTTTCTTT.